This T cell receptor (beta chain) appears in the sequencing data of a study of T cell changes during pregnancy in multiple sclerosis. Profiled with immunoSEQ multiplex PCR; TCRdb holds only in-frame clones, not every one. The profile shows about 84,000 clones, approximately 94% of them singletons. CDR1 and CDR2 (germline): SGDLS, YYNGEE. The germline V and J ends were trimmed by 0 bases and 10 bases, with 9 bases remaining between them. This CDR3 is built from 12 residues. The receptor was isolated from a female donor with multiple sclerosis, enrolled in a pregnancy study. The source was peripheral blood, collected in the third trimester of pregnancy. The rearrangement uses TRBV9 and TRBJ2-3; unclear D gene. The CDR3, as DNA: TGTGCCAGCAGCGTAGACATCGGAGCGCAGTATTTT. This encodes CASSVDIGAQYF.